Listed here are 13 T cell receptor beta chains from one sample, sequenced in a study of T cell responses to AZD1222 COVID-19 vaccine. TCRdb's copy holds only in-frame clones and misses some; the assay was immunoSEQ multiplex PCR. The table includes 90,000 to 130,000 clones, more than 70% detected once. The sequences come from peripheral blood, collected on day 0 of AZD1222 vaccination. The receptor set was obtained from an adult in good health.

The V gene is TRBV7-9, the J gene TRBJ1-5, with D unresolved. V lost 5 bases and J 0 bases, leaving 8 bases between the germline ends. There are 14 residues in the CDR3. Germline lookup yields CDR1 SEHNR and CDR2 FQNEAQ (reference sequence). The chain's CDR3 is CASSLTYSNQPQHF. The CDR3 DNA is TGTGCCAGCAGCCTCACGTATAGCAATCAGCCCCAGCATTTT.

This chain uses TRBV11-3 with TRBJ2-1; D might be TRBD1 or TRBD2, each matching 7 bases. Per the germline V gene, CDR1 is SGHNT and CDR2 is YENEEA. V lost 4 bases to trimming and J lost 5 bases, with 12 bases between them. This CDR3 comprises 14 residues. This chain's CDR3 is CASSSGGVNNEQFF. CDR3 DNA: TGTGCCAGCAGCTCAGGGGGGGTTAACAATGAGCAGTTCTTC.

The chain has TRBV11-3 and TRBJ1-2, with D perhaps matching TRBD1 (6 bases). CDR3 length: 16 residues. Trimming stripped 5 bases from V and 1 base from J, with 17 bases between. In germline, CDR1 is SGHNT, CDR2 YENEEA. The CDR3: CASSGRQGQLNYGYTF. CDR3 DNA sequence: TGTGCCAGCAGCGGCCGCCAGGGGCAGCTTAACTATGGCTACACCTTC. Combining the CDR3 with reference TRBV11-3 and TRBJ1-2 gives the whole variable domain EAGVVQSPRYKIIEKKQPVAFWCNPISGHNTLYWYLQNLGQGPELLIRYENEEAVDDSQLPKDRFSAERLKGVDSTLKIQPAELGDSAVYLCASSGRQGQLNYGYTFGSGTRLTVV.

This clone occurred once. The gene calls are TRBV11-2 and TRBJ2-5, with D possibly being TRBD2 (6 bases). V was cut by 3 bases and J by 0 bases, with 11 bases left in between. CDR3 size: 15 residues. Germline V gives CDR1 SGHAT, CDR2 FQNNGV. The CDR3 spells CASSLRGLYQETQYF. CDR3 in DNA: TGTGCCAGCAGCTTGCGGGGCTTGTACCAAGAGACCCAGTACTTC. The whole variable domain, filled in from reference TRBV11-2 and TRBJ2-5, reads EAGVAQSPRYKIIEKRQSVAFWCNPISGHATLYWYQQILGQGPKLLIQFQNNGVVDDSQLPKDRFSAERLKGVDSTLKIQPAKLEDSAVYLCASSLRGLYQETQYFGPGTRLLVL.

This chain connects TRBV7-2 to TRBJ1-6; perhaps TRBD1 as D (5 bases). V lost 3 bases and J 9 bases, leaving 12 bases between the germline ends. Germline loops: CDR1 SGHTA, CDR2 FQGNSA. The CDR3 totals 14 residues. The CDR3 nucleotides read TGTGCCAGCAGCTTCTCGCAGGGAGGTTCACCCCTCCACTTT. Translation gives CASSFSQGGSPLHF.

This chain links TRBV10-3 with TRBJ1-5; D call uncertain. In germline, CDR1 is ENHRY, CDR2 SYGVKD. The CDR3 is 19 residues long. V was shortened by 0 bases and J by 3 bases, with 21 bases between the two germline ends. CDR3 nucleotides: TGTGCCATCAGTGAGTCACCATTACGGCCCTCAGACTACAATCAGCCCCAGCATTTT. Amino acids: CAISESPLRPSDYNQPQHF.

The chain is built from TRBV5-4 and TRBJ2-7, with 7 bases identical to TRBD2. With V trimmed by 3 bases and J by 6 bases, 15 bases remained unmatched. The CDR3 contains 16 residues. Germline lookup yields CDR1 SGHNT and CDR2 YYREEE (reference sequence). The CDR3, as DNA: TGTGCCAGCAGCTCGGGCCCTACTAGCGACCTGGGCGAGCAGTACTTC. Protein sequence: CASSSGPTSDLGEQYF. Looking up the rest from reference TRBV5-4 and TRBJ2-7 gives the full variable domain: ETGVTQSPTHLIKTRGQQVTLRCSSQSGHNTVSWYQQALGQGPQFIFQYYREEENGRGNFPPRFSGLQFPNYSSELNVNALELDDSALYLCASSSGPTSDLGEQYFGPGTRLTVT.

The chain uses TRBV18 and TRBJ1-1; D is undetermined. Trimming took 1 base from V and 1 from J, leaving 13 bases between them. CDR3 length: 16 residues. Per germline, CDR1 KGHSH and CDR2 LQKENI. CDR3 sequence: CASSPRGFYSNTEAFF. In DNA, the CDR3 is TGTGCCAGCTCACCACGGGGATTTTATTCGAACACTGAAGCTTTCTTT.

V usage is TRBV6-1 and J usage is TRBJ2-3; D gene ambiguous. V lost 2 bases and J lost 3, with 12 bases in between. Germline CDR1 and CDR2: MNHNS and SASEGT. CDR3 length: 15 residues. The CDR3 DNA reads TGTGCCAGCAGTGAATCCGGGTGGGATACAGATACGCAGTATTTT. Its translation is CASSESGWDTDTQYF.

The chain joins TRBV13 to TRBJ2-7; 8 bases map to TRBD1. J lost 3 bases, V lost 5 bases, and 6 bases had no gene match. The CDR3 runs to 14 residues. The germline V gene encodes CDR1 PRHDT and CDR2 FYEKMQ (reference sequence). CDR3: CASSPGTGDYEQYF. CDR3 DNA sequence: TGTGCCAGCAGCCCCGGGACAGGAGACTACGAGCAGTACTTC.

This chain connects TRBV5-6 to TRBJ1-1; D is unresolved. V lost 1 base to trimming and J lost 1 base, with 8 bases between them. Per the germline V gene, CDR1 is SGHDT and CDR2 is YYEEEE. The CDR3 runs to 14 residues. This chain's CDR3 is CASSLPSGNTEAFF. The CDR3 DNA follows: TGTGCCAGCAGCTTGCCGAGCGGGAACACTGAAGCTTTCTTT.

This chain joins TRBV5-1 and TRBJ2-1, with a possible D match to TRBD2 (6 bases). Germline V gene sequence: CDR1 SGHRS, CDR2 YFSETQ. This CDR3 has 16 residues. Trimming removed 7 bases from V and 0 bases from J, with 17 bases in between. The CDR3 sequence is CASGMGGSSSYNEQFF. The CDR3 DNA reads TGCGCCAGCGGGATGGGAGGTTCCAGCTCCTACAATGAGCAGTTCTTC.

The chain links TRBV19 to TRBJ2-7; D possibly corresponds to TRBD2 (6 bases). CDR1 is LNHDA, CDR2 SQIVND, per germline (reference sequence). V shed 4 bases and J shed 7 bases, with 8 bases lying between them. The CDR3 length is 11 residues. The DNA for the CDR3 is TGTGCCAGTAGTAGCCGGGGGGAGCAGTACTTC. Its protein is CASSSRGEQYF.